Given below is one T cell receptor beta chain in context. Its cognate antigen is unknown. The data were obtained in a study of cytomegalovirus exposure and HLA in healthy donors. Overall study context: From about 200 million T cells, an earlier analysis saw 110 million or so unique TCR beta sequences. Findings and limits, study-wide: Reportedly, HLA-A and HLA-B alleles of most subjects were accurately predicted from TCR beta. Around 160 TCR beta chains were listed as cytomegalovirus-associated.

Vbeta (60) and Jbeta (13) primers were used in the PCR. In the original workflow: Later, an analysis found 80 million or so unique TCR beta chains, and roughly 9.9 million of these were shared. The table came from immunoSEQ multiplex PCR; TCRdb's copy has only in-frame clones and leaves some out. V, J and clone size derive from that table, while D and trimming were established from the DNA sequence. Of roughly 150,000 clones in the sample, over 75% were seen once. This clonotype was obtained from a male donor in good health and CMV-seronegative. Specimen: PBMCs.

The CDR3 spells CASSKGSGNRAYNEQFF. The CDR3 DNA sequence: TGCGCCAGCAGTAAGGGGAGCGGGAATCGGGCTTACAATGAGCAGTTCTTC. The chain combines TRBV5-1 with TRBJ2-1, with 7 bases that match TRBD2. V lost 5 bases to trimming and J lost 4 bases; unmatched junction nucleotides: 15. This CDR3 is 17 amino acids long. Germline-derived CDR1 and CDR2 are SGHRS and YFSETQ.